The entry that follows covers one TCR beta chain sequence. Its antigen is still unknown. These data are taken from a study of T cells in localized non-small cell lung cancer. Findings and limits, study-wide: Uninvolved adjacent lung showed higher T cell clonality than tumor. A median of 57 clones ranked among the top 100 in tumor appeared in adjacent lung. Multi-region tumor sequencing was not done, so intratumor heterogeneity could not be excluded.

Sequenced by immunoSEQ multiplex PCR; TCRdb stores in-frame clones only, minus some. The repertoire includes roughly 70,000 clones, about 90% of them detected once, and 20% to 25% sits in the top ten. The V gene end was trimmed by 5 bases and the J gene end by 3 bases; junction bases not matched to a gene: 5. Germline CDR1 and CDR2: LNHDA and SQIVND (reference sequence). The CDR3 totals 14 residues. This clonotype was obtained from a male donor at least 60 years old with stage III squamous cell lung carcinoma. Sequenced material: peripheral blood, taken before any cancer treatment. The chain combines TRBV19 with TRBJ2-5, with 8 bases fitting TRBD1. CDR3 residues: CASSPGQGKETQYF. The CDR3 DNA reads as TGTGCCAGTAGTCCCGGACAGGGAAAAGAGACCCAGTACTTC.